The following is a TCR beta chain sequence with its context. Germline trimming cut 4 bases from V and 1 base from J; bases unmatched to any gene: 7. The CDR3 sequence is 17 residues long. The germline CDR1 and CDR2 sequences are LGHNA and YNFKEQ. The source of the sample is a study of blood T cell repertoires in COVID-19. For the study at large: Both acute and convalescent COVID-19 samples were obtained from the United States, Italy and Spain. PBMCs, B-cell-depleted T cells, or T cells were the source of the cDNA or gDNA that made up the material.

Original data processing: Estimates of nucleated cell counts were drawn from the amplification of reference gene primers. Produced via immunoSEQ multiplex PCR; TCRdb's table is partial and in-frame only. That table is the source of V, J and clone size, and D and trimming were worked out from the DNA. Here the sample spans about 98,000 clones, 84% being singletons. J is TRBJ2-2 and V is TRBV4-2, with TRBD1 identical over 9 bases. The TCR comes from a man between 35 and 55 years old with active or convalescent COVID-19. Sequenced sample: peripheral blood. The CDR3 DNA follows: TGTGCCAGCAGCCGCGACTCGGGACAGGGGAACACCGGGGAGCTGTTTTTT. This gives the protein CASSRDSGQGNTGELFF.